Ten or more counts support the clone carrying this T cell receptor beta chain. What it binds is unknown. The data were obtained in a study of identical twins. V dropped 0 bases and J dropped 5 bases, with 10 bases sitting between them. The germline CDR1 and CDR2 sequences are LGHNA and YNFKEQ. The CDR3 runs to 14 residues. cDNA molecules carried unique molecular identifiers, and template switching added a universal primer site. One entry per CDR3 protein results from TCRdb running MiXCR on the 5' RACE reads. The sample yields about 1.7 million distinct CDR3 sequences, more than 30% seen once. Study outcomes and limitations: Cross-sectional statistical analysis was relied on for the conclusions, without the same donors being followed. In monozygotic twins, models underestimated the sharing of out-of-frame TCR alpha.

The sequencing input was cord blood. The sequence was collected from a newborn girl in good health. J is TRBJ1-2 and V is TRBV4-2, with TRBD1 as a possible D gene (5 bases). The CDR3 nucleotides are TGTGCCAGCAGCCAAGAATTGCGGGGGTATGGCTACACCTTC. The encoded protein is CASSQELRGYGYTF.